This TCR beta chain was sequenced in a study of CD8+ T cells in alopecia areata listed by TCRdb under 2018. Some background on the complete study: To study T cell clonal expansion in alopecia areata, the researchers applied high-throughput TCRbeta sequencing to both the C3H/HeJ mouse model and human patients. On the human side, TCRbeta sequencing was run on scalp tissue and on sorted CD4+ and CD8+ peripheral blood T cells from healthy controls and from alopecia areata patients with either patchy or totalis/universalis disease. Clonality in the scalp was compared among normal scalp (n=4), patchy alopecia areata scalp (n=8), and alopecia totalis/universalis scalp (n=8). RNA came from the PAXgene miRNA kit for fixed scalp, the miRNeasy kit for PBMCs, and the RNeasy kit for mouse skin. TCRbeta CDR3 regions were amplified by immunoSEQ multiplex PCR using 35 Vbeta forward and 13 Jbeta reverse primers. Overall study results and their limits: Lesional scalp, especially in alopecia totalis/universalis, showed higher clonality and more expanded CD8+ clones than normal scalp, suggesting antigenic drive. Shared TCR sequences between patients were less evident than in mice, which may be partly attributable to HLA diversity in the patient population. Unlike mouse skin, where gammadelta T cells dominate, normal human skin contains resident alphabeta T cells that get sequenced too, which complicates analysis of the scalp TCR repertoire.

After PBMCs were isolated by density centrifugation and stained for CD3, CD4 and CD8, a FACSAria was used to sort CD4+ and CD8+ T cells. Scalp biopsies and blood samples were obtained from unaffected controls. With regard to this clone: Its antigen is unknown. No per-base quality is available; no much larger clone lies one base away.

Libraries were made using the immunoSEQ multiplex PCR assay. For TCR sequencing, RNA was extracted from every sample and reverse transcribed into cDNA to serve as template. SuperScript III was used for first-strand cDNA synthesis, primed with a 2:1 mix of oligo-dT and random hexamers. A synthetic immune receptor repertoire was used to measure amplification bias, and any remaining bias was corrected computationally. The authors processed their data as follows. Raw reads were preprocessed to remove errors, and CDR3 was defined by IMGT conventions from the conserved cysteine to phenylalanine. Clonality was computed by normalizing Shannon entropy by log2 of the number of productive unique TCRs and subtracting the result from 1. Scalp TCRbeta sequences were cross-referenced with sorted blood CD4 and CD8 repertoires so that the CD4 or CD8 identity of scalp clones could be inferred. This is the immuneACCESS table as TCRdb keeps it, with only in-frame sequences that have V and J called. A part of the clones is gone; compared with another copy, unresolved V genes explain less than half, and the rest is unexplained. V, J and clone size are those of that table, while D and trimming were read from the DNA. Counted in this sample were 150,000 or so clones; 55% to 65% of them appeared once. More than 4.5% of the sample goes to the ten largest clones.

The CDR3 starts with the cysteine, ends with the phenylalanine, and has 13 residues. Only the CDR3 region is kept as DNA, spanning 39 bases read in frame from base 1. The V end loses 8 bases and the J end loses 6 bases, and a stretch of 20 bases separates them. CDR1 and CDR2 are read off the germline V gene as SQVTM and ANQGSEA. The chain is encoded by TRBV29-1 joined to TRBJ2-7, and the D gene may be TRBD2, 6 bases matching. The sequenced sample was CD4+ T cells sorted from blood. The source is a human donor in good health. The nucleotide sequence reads TGCAGCCTTCCGTTTACGGGAGTCGGCGAGCAGTACTTC. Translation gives CSLPFTGVGEQYF.